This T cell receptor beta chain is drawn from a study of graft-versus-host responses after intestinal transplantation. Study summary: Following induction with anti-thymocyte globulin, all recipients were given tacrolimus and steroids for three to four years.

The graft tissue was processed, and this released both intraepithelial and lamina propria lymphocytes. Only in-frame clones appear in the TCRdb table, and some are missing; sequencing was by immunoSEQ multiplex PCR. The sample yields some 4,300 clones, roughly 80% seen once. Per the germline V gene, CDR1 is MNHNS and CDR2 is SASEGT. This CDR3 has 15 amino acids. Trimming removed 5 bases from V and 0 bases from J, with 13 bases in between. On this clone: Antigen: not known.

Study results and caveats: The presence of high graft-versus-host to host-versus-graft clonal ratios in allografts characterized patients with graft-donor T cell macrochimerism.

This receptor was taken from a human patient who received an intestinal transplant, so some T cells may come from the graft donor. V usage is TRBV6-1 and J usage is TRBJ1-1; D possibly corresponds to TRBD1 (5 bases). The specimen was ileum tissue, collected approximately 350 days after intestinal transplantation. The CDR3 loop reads CASSIRTLVNTEAFF. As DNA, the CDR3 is TGTGCCAGCAGTATTCGGACACTGGTGAACACTGAAGCTTTCTTT.